The 2 T cell receptor beta chains reported below all come from one sample, sequenced in a study of cytomegalovirus exposure and HLA in healthy donors. PCR was performed using 60 Vbeta and 13 Jbeta primers. Here immunoSEQ multiplex PCR was the method, and the copy in TCRdb shows in-frame clones only, minus some. This table holds 84,000 or so clones, around two thirds found once. Sequenced: PBMCs. These TCRs come from a woman aged 25 to 39 in good health and CMV-seropositive.

V and J are TRBV6-6 and TRBJ1-6; a possible D gene is TRBD1 (5 bases). Trimming shortened V by 7 bases and J by 10 bases, and 20 bases separated the two germline ends. Germline V lookup: CDR1 MNHNY, CDR2 SVGAGI (reference sequence). This CDR3 comprises 15 residues. This chain's CDR3 is CASTPGGTHGSPLHF. The CDR3 DNA follows: TGTGCCAGCACCCCGGGCGGGACCCACGGATCACCCCTCCACTTT.

The genes are TRBV7-2 and TRBJ1-5; D remains ambiguous. V lost 5 bases, J lost 7 bases, and 12 bases lay in between. The germline V gene has CDR1 SGHTA and CDR2 FQGNSA. The CDR3 has 13 amino acids. This CDR3 reads CASSLFEWQPQHF. The CDR3 coding sequence is TGTGCCAGCAGCCTGTTTGAGTGGCAGCCCCAGCATTTT.